One sample yielded the 24 T cell receptor beta chains listed below, sequenced in a study of shared clonotypes between healthy human individuals. CD45RO-negative CD8 cells positively selected for CCR7 made up the naive population, which excluded terminally differentiated effector memory CD45RA+ cells. Generated by immunoSEQ multiplex PCR, the TCRdb table keeps only in-frame clones and is missing some. Seen here are around 2.1 million clones, just over 90% observed once, and the top ten hold under 2%. The sequenced sample was naive CD8+ T cells from PBMCs. Receptor source: a man younger than 35 in good health. Some clones in this sample may be carry-over from other donors' samples.

This chain links TRBV6-1 with TRBJ2-3; D is unclear. The CDR3 totals 14 residues. V was clipped by 3 bases and J by 3 bases, with 10 bases between them. Germline V gene lookup returns CDR1 MNHNS and CDR2 SASEGT. For the CDR3, the DNA is TGTGCCAGCAGTGATCTGACCTTGACAGATACGCAGTATTTT. This gives the protein CASSDLTLTDTQYF.

In its sample, this clone was seen once. This chain uses TRBV7-9 with TRBJ2-5, with 10 bases lining up with TRBD2. The J call may be wrong; the DNA end is better matched by TRBJ2-7. This CDR3 contains 17 residues. Germline V gene lookup returns CDR1 SEHNR and CDR2 FQNEAQ (reference sequence). CDR3 sequence reads: CASSLEASGSDSYEQYF. CDR3 DNA: TGTGCCAGCAGCTTAGAAGCTAGCGGGAGTGACTCCTACGAGCAGTACTTC.

V gene TRBV2 combines with J gene TRBJ2-7; D possibly matches TRBD1 or TRBD2 (5 bases each). In germline, CDR1 is SNHLY, CDR2 FYNNEI. Trimming removed 8 bases from V and 3 bases from J, with 11 bases in between. The CDR3 length is 12 residues. As DNA, the CDR3 is TGTGCCAGCCGGGACCGCCGCTACGAGCAGTACTTC. Translated: CASRDRRYEQYF.

A note on this clone: The sample carries other DNA sequences with the same CDR3. The chain has TRBV11-2 and TRBJ2-7; D possibly matches TRBD1 or TRBD2 (5 bases each). Germline loops: CDR1 SGHAT, CDR2 FQNNGV. The CDR3 is made up of 13 amino acids. V was clipped by 4 bases and J by 2 bases, with 9 bases between them. CDR3 bases: TGTGCCAGCAGCTCGGGACCGCCCTACGAGCAGTACTTC. This codes for CASSSGPPYEQYF.

This clone was observed a single time. Other DNA sequences from this sample encode an identical CDR3 as well. V usage is TRBV5-4 and J usage is TRBJ2-7; TRBD1 aligns across 7 bases. CDR1 is SGHNT, CDR2 YYREEE, per germline (reference sequence). The CDR3 length is 14 residues. J lost 3 bases, V lost 1 base, and 4 bases had no gene match. For the CDR3, the DNA is TGTGCCAGCAGCTTGCGGACAGGCGGCTACGAGCAGTACTTC. This sequence encodes CASSLRTGGYEQYF.

This chain uses TRBV11-2 with TRBJ2-7, with D tentatively TRBD1 (5 bases). Per germline, CDR1 SGHAT and CDR2 FQNNGV. CDR3 length equals 15 residues. The ends were cut back, 2 bases at V and 3 bases at J, with 14 bases in the middle. For the CDR3, the DNA is TGTGCCAGCAGCTTACTTCAAGGGGTAGGCTACGAGCAGTACTTC. Its protein product is CASSLLQGVGYEQYF.

The J gene is TRBJ2-7, the V gene TRBV4-1; TRBD1 agrees at 10 bases. CDR3 length: 17 amino acids. CDR1 is MGHRA, CDR2 YSYEKL, per germline. Germline trimming cut 1 base from V and 0 bases from J; bases unmatched to any gene: 6. CDR3 sequence (DNA): TGCGCCAGCAGCCAAGTTGTGGGACAGGGGCCCTCCTACGAGCAGTACTTC. Protein product: CASSQVVGQGPSYEQYF.

The chain is built from TRBV7-2 and TRBJ2-3, with TRBD2 identical over 8 bases. CDR1 SGHTA and CDR2 FQGNSA come from the germline V gene. With 3 bases clipped from V and 2 bases from J, the junction kept 10 bases outside the gene matches. The CDR3 extends over 17 amino acids. The CDR3: CASSFLGPGGTTDTQYF. The CDR3 nucleotides read TGTGCCAGCAGCTTCCTAGGTCCGGGGGGGACCACAGATACGCAGTATTTT.

In DNA form, the CDR3 reads TGTGCCAGCAGCTTAGTCGGGATCGAAGCTTTCTTT. Translating it yields CASSLVGIEAFF. V is TRBV7-2 and J is TRBJ1-1; D ambiguous. Trimming removed 1 base at V and 8 bases at J, with 8 bases between. This CDR3 is built from 12 residues. Germline CDR1 is SGHTA and CDR2 is FQGNSA.

This chain joins TRBV5-6 and TRBJ2-1, with 14 bases identical to TRBD2. CDR1 and CDR2 (germline): SGHDT, YYEEEE. The CDR3 consists of 18 residues. Trimming at V came to 3 bases and at J to 4 bases, leaving 9 bases not matched to a gene. Here the CDR3 DNA reads TGTGCCAGCAGCTCATGGGGACTAGCGGGGGATATTTACAATGAGCAGTTCTTC. This translates into CASSSWGLAGDIYNEQFF.

The chain uses TRBV7-9 and TRBJ1-1; the D is unclear. Germline lookup yields CDR1 SEHNR and CDR2 FQNEAQ (reference sequence). This CDR3 has 15 amino acids. Trimming removed 7 bases from V and 0 bases from J, with 15 bases in between. The CDR3 sequence is CASTHTISLNTEAFF. CDR3 DNA sequence: TGTGCCAGCACCCATACGATCAGCCTGAACACTGAAGCTTTCTTT.

This clone has just one count. The chain employs TRBV28 and TRBJ2-7, with TRBD1 matching over 7 bases. CDR3 size: 15 residues. The junction had 5 bases not matched to a gene; V was cut back by 3 bases and J by 0 bases. Germline CDR1 and CDR2: MDHEN and SYDVKM. CDR3 region: CASSFVRDSSYEQYF. The CDR3 DNA follows: TGTGCCAGCAGTTTCGTCCGGGACAGCTCCTACGAGCAGTACTTC.

With respect to this clone: This sample includes further DNA sequences coding for the same CDR3. V and J are TRBV27 and TRBJ2-3; D gene unclear. V lost 2 bases to trimming and J lost 3 bases, with 6 bases between them. This CDR3 has 13 amino acids. Germline CDR1 and CDR2: MNHEY and SMNVEV (reference sequence). The CDR3 here is CASSLGRTDTQYF. DNA for the CDR3: TGTGCCAGCAGTTTAGGAAGGACAGATACGCAGTATTTT.

The rearrangement uses TRBV27 and TRBJ2-1; D uncertain. Trimming left V 4 bases short and J 13 bases short, with 14 bases between. Germline values: CDR1 MNHEY, CDR2 SMNVEV (reference sequence). The CDR3 length is 12 residues. The CDR3 loop is CASSSARAEQFF. CDR3 bases: TGTGCCAGCAGTTCCGCTAGGGCGGAACAGTTCTTC.

The chain combines TRBV27 with TRBJ2-5, with D perhaps TRBD1 or TRBD2 (5 bases each). Trimming shortened V by 6 bases and J by 5 bases, and 25 bases separated the two germline ends. Germline V gives CDR1 MNHEY, CDR2 SMNVEV (reference sequence). The CDR3 runs to 17 residues. The CDR3 sequence is CASSPFSWDAWGETQYF. The CDR3 bases are TGTGCCAGCAGCCCGTTCTCGTGGGATGCCTGGGGGGAGACCCAGTACTTC.

The chain couples TRBV27 to TRBJ1-3, with D perhaps matching TRBD1 (6 bases). CDR3 length: 13 amino acids. Germline lookup yields CDR1 MNHEY and CDR2 SMNVEV (reference sequence). V shed 2 bases and J shed 11 bases, with 13 bases lying between them. The CDR3 nucleotides are TGTGCCAGCAGTTTACGGGGGGGCCTCGCCATATATTTT. This translates into CASSLRGGLAIYF.

The gene calls are TRBV5-1 and TRBJ2-7, with D perhaps TRBD1 (6 bases). The ends were cut back, 4 bases at V and 1 base at J, with 15 bases in the middle. The CDR3 totals 15 residues. Germline V gene sequence: CDR1 SGHRS, CDR2 YFSETQ. CDR3: CASSPHRVGSYEQYF. The CDR3, as DNA: TGCGCCAGCAGCCCCCACAGGGTCGGATCCTACGAGCAGTACTTC.

The V gene is TRBV7-9, the J gene TRBJ2-6; D remains ambiguous. Trimming pared 2 bases from V and 3 bases from J, leaving 17 bases between. This CDR3 is built from 18 residues. CDR1 is SEHNR, CDR2 FQNEAQ, per germline (reference sequence). The CDR3: CASSLFGRSGNGANVLTF. The CDR3 DNA sequence: TGTGCCAGCAGCTTATTCGGGCGTAGTGGTAATGGGGCCAACGTCCTGACTTTC.

The chain has TRBV4-2 and TRBJ1-5; 8 bases map to TRBD1. The CDR3 length is 15 residues. The V gene end was trimmed by 0 bases and the J gene end by 2 bases; junction bases not matched to a gene: 0. Germline V CDR1 and CDR2: LGHNA, YNFKEQ. The CDR3 spells CASSQETGGNQPQHF. The DNA for the CDR3 is TGTGCCAGCAGCCAAGAGACAGGGGGCAATCAGCCCCAGCATTTT.

The rearrangement uses TRBV7-8 and TRBJ2-1, with 7 bases identical to TRBD2. The CDR3 length is 13 residues. V dropped 3 bases and J dropped 6; count of bases not matched to a gene: 2. From germline, CDR1 is SGHVS and CDR2 FQNEAQ. The CDR3 here is CASSFTSVNEQFF. The CDR3 coding sequence is TGTGCCAGCAGCTTCACTAGCGTCAATGAGCAGTTCTTC.

The V and J genes are TRBV11-2 and TRBJ1-1, with D perhaps matching TRBD1 (5 bases). Deletions cut 5 bases from V and 3 bases from J, with 19 bases between. Looked up from germline, CDR1 is SGHAT and CDR2 is FQNNGV. The CDR3 is 16 amino acids. CDR3 residues: CASSTAGQPGHTEAFF. As DNA, the CDR3 is TGTGCCAGCAGCACCGCGGGGCAGCCTGGGCACACTGAAGCTTTCTTT.

About this clone: Other DNA sequences in the same sample also yield this CDR3. This chain connects TRBV6-1 to TRBJ1-1, with unresolved D. Germline CDR1 MNHNS, CDR2 SASEGT. The CDR3 extends over 10 amino acids. The germline V and J ends were trimmed by 4 bases and 5 bases, with 2 bases remaining between them. The CDR3 sequence is CASSGTEAFF. Here the CDR3 DNA reads TGTGCCAGCAGTGGAACTGAAGCTTTCTTT.

The V gene is TRBV21-1, the J gene TRBJ2-7. TRBV21-1 is a pseudogene segment. The CDR3 length is 17 residues. This chain's CDR3 is CASSKDPARRSSYEQYF. As DNA, the CDR3 is TGTGCCAGCAGCAAAGACCCGGCCCGAAGAAGCTCCTACGAGCAGTACTTC.

This clone was seen a single time. The rearrangement uses TRBV2 and TRBJ2-7; 10 bases map to TRBD1. Losses at the gene ends were 6 bases for V and 4 bases for J; bases not matched to a gene: 3. Germline V CDR1 and CDR2: SNHLY, FYNNEI. This CDR3 region has 13 residues. CDR3 amino acids: CASREGQGYEQYF. DNA for the CDR3: TGTGCCAGCAGGGAGGGACAGGGGTACGAGCAGTACTTC.